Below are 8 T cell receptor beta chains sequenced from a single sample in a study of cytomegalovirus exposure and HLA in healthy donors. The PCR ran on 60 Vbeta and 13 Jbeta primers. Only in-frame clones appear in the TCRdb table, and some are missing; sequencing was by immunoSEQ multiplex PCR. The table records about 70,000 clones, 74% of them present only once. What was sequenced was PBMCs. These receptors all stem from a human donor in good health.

The CDR3 spells CASSGPRDRGFTDTQYF. CDR3 in DNA: TGTGCCAGCAGTGGACCCCGGGACAGGGGTTTCACAGATACGCAGTATTTT. The rearrangement joins TRBV25-1 to TRBJ2-3; 10 bases line up with TRBD1. With V trimmed by 4 bases and J by 2 bases, 9 bases remained unmatched. Germline values: CDR1 MGHDK, CDR2 SYGVNS. The CDR3 has 17 residues.

The CDR3 loop reads CASSIRQTYGYTF. The CDR3, as DNA: TGTGCCAGTAGTATTCGACAGACCTATGGCTACACCTTC. The chain uses TRBV19 and TRBJ1-2; D might be TRBD1 (5 bases). The V end was cut by 3 bases, the J end by 4 bases, with 9 bases between. This CDR3 has 13 residues. Per the germline V gene, CDR1 is LNHDA and CDR2 is SQIVND (reference sequence).

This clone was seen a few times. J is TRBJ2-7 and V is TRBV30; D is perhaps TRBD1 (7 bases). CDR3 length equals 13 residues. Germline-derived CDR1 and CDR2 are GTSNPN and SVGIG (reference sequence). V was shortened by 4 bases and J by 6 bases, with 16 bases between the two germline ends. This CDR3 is CAWIRQGGGEQYF. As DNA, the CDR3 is TGTGCCTGGATTAGGCAGGGGGGAGGCGAGCAGTACTTC.

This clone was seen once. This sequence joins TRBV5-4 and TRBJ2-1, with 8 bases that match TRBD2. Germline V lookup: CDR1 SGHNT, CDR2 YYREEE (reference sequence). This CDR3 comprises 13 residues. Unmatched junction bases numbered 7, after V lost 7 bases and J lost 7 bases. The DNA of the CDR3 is TGTGCCAGCCGTAGCGGGATAGGGAATGAGCAGTTCTTC. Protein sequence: CASRSGIGNEQFF.

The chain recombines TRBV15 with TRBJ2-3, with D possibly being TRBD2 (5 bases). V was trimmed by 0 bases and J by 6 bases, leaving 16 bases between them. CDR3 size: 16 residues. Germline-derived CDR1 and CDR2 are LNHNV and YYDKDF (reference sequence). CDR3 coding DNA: TGTGCCACCAGCAGAGAGTTAGCCGGGGAAGGCGATACGCAGTATTTT. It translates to CATSRELAGEGDTQYF. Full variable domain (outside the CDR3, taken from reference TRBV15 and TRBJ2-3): DAMVIQNPRYQVTQFGKPVTLSCSQTLNHNVMYWYQQKSSQAPKLLFHYYDKDFNNEADTPDNFQSRRPNTSFCFLDIRSPGLGDTAMYLCATSRELAGEGDTQYFGPGTRLTVL.

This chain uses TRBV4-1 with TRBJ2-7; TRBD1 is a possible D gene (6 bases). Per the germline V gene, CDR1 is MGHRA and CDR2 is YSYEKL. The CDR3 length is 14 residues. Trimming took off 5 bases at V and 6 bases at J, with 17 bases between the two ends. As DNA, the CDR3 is TGCGCCAGCAGCGGGGTCAGGGGCGCGGCCGAGCAGTACTTC. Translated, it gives CASSGVRGAAEQYF.

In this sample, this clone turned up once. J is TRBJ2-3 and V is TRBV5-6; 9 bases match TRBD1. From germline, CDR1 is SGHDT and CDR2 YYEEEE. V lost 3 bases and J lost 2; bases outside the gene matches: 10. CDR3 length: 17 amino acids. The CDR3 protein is CASSSPLTGGPTDTQYF. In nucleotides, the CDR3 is TGTGCCAGCAGCTCCCCTCTGACAGGGGGACCCACAGATACGCAGTATTTT.

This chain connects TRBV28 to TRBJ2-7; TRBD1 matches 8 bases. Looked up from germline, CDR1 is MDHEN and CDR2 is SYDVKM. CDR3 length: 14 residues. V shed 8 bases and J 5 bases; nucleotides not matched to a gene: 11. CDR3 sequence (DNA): TGTGCCAGCTACCCCAGGACAGGGTTGAACGAGCAGTACTTC. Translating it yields CASYPRTGLNEQYF.